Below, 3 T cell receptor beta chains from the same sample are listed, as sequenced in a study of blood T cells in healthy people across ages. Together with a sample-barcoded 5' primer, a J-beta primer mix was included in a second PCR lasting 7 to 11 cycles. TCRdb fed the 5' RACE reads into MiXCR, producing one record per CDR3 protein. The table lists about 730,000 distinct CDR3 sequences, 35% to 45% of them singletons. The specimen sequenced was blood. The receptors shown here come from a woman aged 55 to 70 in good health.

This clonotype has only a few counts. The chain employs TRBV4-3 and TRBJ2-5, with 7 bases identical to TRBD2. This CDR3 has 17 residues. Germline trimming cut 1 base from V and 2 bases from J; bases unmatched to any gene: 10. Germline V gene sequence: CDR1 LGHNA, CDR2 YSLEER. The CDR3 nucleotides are TGCGCCAGCAGCCAAGTAGATAGCGGGCGGAATCAAGAGACCCAGTACTTC. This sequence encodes CASSQVDSGRNQETQYF.

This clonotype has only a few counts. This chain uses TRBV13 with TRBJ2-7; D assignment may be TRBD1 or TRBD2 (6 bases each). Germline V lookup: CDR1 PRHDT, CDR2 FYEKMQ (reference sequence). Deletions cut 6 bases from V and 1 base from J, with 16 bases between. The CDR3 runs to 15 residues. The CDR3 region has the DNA TGTGCCAGCAGGCTTTCCGGAGGGGGTTCCTACGAGCAGTACTTC. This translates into CASRLSGGGSYEQYF. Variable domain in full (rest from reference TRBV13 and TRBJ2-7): AAGVIQSPRHLIKEKRETATLKCYPIPRHDTVYWYQQGPGQDPQFLISFYEKMQSDKGSIPDRFSAQQFSDYHSELNMSSLELGDSALYFCASRLSGGGSYEQYFGPGTRLTVT.

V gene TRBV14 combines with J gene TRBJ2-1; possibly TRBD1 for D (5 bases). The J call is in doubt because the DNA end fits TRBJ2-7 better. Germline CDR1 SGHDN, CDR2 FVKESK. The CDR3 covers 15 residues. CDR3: CASSLKSTGYNEQYF. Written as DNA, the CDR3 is TGTGCCAGCAGCCTCAAGTCTACAGGCTACAATGAGCAGTACTTC.